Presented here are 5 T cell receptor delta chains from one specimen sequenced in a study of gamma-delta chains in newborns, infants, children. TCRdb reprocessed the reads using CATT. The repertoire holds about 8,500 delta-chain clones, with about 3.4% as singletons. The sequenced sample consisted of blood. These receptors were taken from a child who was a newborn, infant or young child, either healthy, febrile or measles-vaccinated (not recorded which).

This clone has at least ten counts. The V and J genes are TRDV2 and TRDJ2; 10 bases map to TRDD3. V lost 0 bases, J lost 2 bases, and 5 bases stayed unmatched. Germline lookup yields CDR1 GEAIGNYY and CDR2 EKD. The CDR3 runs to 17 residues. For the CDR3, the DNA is TGTGCCTGTGACACCCTGGGGGATAGATCGTTGACAGCACAACTCTTCTTT. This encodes CACDTLGDRSLTAQLFF.

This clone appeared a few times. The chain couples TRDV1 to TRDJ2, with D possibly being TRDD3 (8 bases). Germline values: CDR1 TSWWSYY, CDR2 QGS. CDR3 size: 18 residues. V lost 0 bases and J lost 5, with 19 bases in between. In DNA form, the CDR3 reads TGTGCTCTTGGGGAACTGGTTTCCTACGTGGGGGATACAGCACAACTCTTCTTT. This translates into CALGELVSYVGDTAQLFF.

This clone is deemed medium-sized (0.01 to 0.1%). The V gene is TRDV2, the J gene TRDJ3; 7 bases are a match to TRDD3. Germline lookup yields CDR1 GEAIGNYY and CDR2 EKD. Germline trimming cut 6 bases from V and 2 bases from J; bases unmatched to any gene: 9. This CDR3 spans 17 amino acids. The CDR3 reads CACRTGANPWDTRQMFF. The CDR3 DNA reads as TGTGCCTGTCGGACTGGGGCCAACCCCTGGGACACCCGACAGATGTTTTTC.

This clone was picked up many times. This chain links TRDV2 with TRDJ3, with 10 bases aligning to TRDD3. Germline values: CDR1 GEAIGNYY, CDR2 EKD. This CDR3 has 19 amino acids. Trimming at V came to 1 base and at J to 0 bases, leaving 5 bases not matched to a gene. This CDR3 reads CACDTLGDDNSWDTRQMFF. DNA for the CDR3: TGTGCCTGTGACACACTGGGGGATGATAACTCCTGGGACACCCGACAGATGTTTTTC.

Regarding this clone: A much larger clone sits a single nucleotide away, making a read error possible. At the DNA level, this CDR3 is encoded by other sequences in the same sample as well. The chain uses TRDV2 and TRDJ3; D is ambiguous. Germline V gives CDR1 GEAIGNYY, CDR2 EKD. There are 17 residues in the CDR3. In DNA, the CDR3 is TGCGCCTGTGACACCGTATCGCCTTCCTGGGACACCCGACAGATGTTTTTC. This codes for CACDTVSPSWDTRQMFF.